One sample yielded the 3 T cell receptor beta chains listed below, sequenced in a study of blood T cell repertoires in COVID-19. Profiled with immunoSEQ multiplex PCR; TCRdb holds only in-frame clones, not every one. The table shows over 150,000 clones, with under 95% occurring only once. The sequenced sample was peripheral blood. Receptors were obtained from a man aged 45 to 65 with acute or convalescent COVID-19.

This clone was seen only once. The gene calls are TRBV9 and TRBJ1-2; 12 nucleotides agree with TRBD1. Per germline, CDR1 SGDLS and CDR2 YYNGEE. With V trimmed by 4 bases and J by 4 bases, 11 bases remained unmatched. The CDR3 runs to 17 residues. CDR3 nucleotide sequence: TGTGCCAGCAGCACGCTGGGACAGGGGGCGTTTGGCTATGGCTACACCTTC. Its protein is CASSTLGQGAFGYGYTF.

The chain joins TRBV30 to TRBJ1-1; D is possibly TRBD1 (5 bases). Trimming took 2 bases from V and 7 from J, leaving 11 bases between them. The CDR3 is made up of 12 amino acids. CDR1 GTSNPN and CDR2 SVGIG come from the germline V gene (reference sequence). DNA for the CDR3: TGTGCCTGGAGTCCCCGGGGGAGTGAAGCTTTCTTT. Translated, it gives CAWSPRGSEAFF.

The rearrangement joins TRBV4-3 to TRBJ2-5; 8 bases fit TRBD2. The CDR3 is made up of 15 amino acids. Trimming took 0 bases from V and 0 from J; bases not matched to a gene: 0. Germline lookup yields CDR1 LGHNA and CDR2 YSLEER. CDR3 amino acids: CASSQDSGNQETQYF. As DNA, the CDR3 is TGCGCCAGCAGCCAAGATAGCGGGAACCAAGAGACCCAGTACTTC.